The clone carrying this TCR beta chain was counted a single time. The naive CD8 fraction comprised CD45RO-negative cells positively selected for CCR7 and excluded terminally differentiated effector memory CD45RA+ cells. Sorted-subset replicate PCRs used 200 ng DNA, approximately 33,000 T cell genomes. TCRdb's table, derived via immunoSEQ multiplex PCR, lists solely in-frame clones and lacks some. Of fewer than 1 million clones in the sample, approximately 96% were seen once. The CDR3 contains 16 residues. Trimming took 6 bases from V and 4 from J; bases not matched to a gene: 8. Germline assignment: CDR1 MNHNY and CDR2 SVGAGI (reference sequence). The data originate from a study of shared clonotypes between healthy human individuals.

The gene calls are TRBV6-6 and TRBJ2-3; 12 bases agree with TRBD2. The sequence was obtained from a man aged 25-45 years in good health. The specimen was naive CD8+ T cells sorted from blood. CDR3 DNA: TGTGCCAGCAGGTTTGGACTAGCGGGATCGCCAGATACGCAGTATTTT. Its protein product is CASRFGLAGSPDTQYF.